The 27 T cell receptor beta chains presented below share a single source sample, sequenced in a study of human T cells and chemical hapten exposure. Via MiXCR, TCRdb re-called the RACE reads, giving one row per CDR3 protein. Of some 59,000 distinct CDR3 sequences listed, over 9% were seen once; the top ten hold approximately 4%. As to time point: pre-sensitization, week 0. Indicated treatment: therapeutic diphenylcyclopropenone sensitization with weekly scalp DPC. Sequenced here: whole blood, sampled in connection with sensitization to the hapten diphenylcyclopropenone (DPC). These receptors were obtained from a woman aged 40 to 50 with alopecia areata. Some clones in this sample may be carry-over from other donors' samples.

This chain links TRBV7-6 with TRBJ2-5, with 13 bases matching TRBD2. The CDR3 is 16 residues long. The germline gives CDR1 SGHVS, CDR2 FNYEAQ. The V and J ends lost 4 bases and 4 bases, in that order; junction bases with no gene match: 6. CDR3 sequence (DNA): TGTGCCAGCAGCTCCACGGGGACTAGCGGGGTAGAGACCCAGTACTTC. Translated: CASSSTGTSGVETQYF.

This chain links TRBV4-3 with TRBJ2-1; TRBD2 matches 8 bases. Germline CDR1 and CDR2: LGHNA and YSLEER. The CDR3 contains 16 residues. The V gene end was trimmed by 0 bases and the J gene end by 0 bases; junction bases not matched to a gene: 1. The CDR3 DNA reads as TGCGCCAGCAGCCAAGATGCGGGGGGCTCCTACAATGAGCAGTTCTTC. This translates into CASSQDAGGSYNEQFF.

At least ten counts were recorded for this clonotype. The rearrangement uses TRBV11-2 and TRBJ2-1; D unclear. With 3 bases removed from V and 6 bases from J, the gap between germline ends came to 18 bases. Germline lookup yields CDR1 SGHAT and CDR2 FQNNGV. The CDR3 is 16 amino acids. The CDR3 loop reads CASSFLLGGVGNEQFF. In nucleotides, the CDR3 is TGTGCCAGCAGCTTTCTGCTCGGTGGAGTTGGCAATGAGCAGTTCTTC.

The rearrangement uses TRBV11-2 and TRBJ2-2, with D perhaps matching TRBD2 (6 bases). This CDR3 comprises 16 residues. Trimming pared 4 bases from V and 0 bases from J, leaving 12 bases between. Germline V gene data show CDR1 as SGHAT and CDR2 as FQNNGV. This chain's CDR3 is CASSWRLGTNTGELFF. The CDR3 region has the DNA TGTGCCAGCAGCTGGAGACTAGGGACGAACACCGGGGAGCTGTTTTTT. Full variable domain (outside the CDR3, taken from reference TRBV11-2 and TRBJ2-2): EAGVAQSPRYKIIEKRQSVAFWCNPISGHATLYWYQQILGQGPKLLIQFQNNGVVDDSQLPKDRFSAERLKGVDSTLKIQPAKLEDSAVYLCASSWRLGTNTGELFFGEGSRLTVL.

The table lists this clonotype with many counts. This chain joins TRBV10-3 and TRBJ2-5, with D unresolved. Trimming shortened V by 8 bases and J by 4 bases, and 14 bases separated the two germline ends. This CDR3 has 13 amino acids. Germline V gene sequence: CDR1 ENHRY, CDR2 SYGVKD. The CDR3 protein is CAISGVVGETQYF. CDR3 bases: TGTGCCATCTCTGGGGTGGTCGGAGAGACCCAGTACTTC.

The table lists this clonotype with many counts. This chain uses TRBV5-8 with TRBJ2-7; 9 nucleotides line up with TRBD1. The CDR3 spans 15 residues. J gave up 6 bases and V 0 bases, and 7 bases lay outside the gene matches. Germline V lookup: CDR1 SGHTS, CDR2 YDEGEE. The CDR3: CASSLAGTGSSEQYF. Here the CDR3 DNA reads TGTGCCAGCAGCTTGGCCGGGACAGGGAGCAGCGAGCAGTACTTC.

Many counts were recorded for this clonotype. This chain links TRBV19 with TRBJ2-7, with TRBD2 matching 9 bases. Germline trimming cut 6 bases from V and 2 bases from J; bases unmatched to any gene: 8. This CDR3 has 15 residues. The germline V gene has CDR1 LNHDA and CDR2 SQIVND (reference sequence). The CDR3 DNA reads as TGTGCCAGTAGCGTTGGCAGCGGGGGGCCCTACGAGCAGTACTTC. Amino acid sequence: CASSVGSGGPYEQYF.

Concerning this clonotype: A much more abundant neighbour one base away suggests this may be a read error. The chain combines TRBV29-1 with TRBJ1-1, with D tentatively TRBD1 (6 bases). Germline values: CDR1 SQVTM, CDR2 ANQGSEA. The CDR3 covers 13 residues. The DNA of the CDR3 is TGCAACGTTGGGGGCGGTCCAAACACTGAAGCTTTCTTT. It is translated as CNVGGGPNTEAFF. The whole variable domain, remainder taken from reference TRBV29-1 and TRBJ1-1, is SAVISQKPSRDICQRGTSLTIQCQVDSQVTMMFWYRQQPGQSLTLIATANQGSEATYESGFVIDKFPISRPNLTFSTLTVSNMSPEDSSIYLCNVGGGPNTEAFFGQGTRLTVV.

The chain carries TRBV14 and TRBJ2-5; D not resolved. Trimming stripped 3 bases from V and 5 bases from J, with 25 bases between. The CDR3 consists of 18 residues. Per germline, CDR1 SGHDN and CDR2 FVKESK. CDR3 nucleotides: TGTGCCAGCAGCCACCAAGTCGACCCGCTCTCTTCCGCGGAGACCCAGTACTTC. Protein product: CASSHQVDPLSSAETQYF.

V gene TRBV14 combines with J gene TRBJ2-5, with TRBD1 as a possible D gene (5 bases). V gave up 3 bases and J gave up 1 base, with 6 bases separating them. CDR1 and CDR2 from the germline V gene are SGHDN and FVKESK. This CDR3 is 13 amino acids long. The CDR3 DNA reads TGTGCCAGCAGCCAGGGGCTCCAAGAGACCCAGTACTTC. Protein product: CASSQGLQETQYF.

This clonotype has ten or more counts. The chain is built from TRBV7-2 and TRBJ1-1; TRBD1 matches 11 bases. J gave up 4 bases and V 2 bases, and 3 bases lay outside the gene matches. Germline V gene sequence: CDR1 SGHTA, CDR2 FQGNSA. This CDR3 contains 15 residues. The CDR3 sequence is CASSLQGQGATEAFF. CDR3 coding DNA: TGTGCCAGCAGCTTACAAGGACAGGGGGCCACTGAAGCTTTCTTT. Variable domain in full (rest from reference TRBV7-2 and TRBJ1-1): GAGVSQSPSNKVTEKGKDVELRCDPISGHTALYWYRQSLGQGLEFLIYFQGNSAPDKSGLPSDRFSAERTGGSVSTLTIQRTQQEDSAVYLCASSLQGQGATEAFFGQGTRLTVV.

The chain is built from TRBV29-1 and TRBJ1-2; D unclear. This CDR3 is built from 12 residues. From germline, CDR1 is SQVTM and CDR2 ANQGSEA. V was clipped by 5 bases and J by 8 bases, with 15 bases between them. The CDR3 spells CSVIGPDGGYTF. The CDR3 DNA reads TGCAGCGTTATCGGACCAGACGGGGGCTACACCTTC.

This clonotype showed up just a few times. The gene calls are TRBV11-2 and TRBJ2-5, with D unclear. The V gene's germline CDR1 is SGHAT and CDR2 FQNNGV. V was shortened by 7 bases and J by 5 bases, with 17 bases between the two germline ends. The CDR3 consists of 14 residues. The CDR3 sequence is CASTYATVGETQYF. CDR3 coding DNA: TGTGCCAGCACCTATGCGACTGTTGGGGAGACCCAGTACTTC.

The J gene is TRBJ1-4, the V gene TRBV9; no reliable D call. Germline V gene lookup returns CDR1 SGDLS and CDR2 YYNGEE. The V gene lost 4 bases and the J gene lost 11 bases, with 18 bases spanning the gap. CDR3 length: 14 residues. Written as DNA, the CDR3 is TGTGCCAGCAGCCTCGCACATAAGGAGAGTAAACTGTTTTTT. This translates into CASSLAHKESKLFF.

The table lists this clonotype with a few counts. This CDR3 reads CASRLARYQRSGELFF. The CDR3 bases are TGTGCAAGTCGCTTAGCGCGGTACCAACGATCCGGGGAGCTGTTTTTT. J is TRBJ2-2 and V is TRBV12-2. TRBV12-2 is a recognized pseudogene. The CDR3 loop spans 16 amino acids.

This clonotype appeared many times. This chain links TRBV12-3 or TRBV12-4 with TRBJ2-1, with D possibly TRBD2 on 6 matching bases. The CDR3 consists of 11 residues. V was trimmed by 3 bases and J by 10 bases, leaving 7 bases between them. The CDR3 spells CASSLAGEQFF. The DNA for the CDR3 is TGTGCCAGCAGTTTGGCGGGGGAGCAGTTCTTC.

This clonotype has at least ten counts. The V gene is TRBV5-4, the J gene TRBJ2-6; D remains ambiguous. CDR3 length: 13 amino acids. Germline CDR1 reads SGHNT; CDR2 reads YYREEE (reference sequence). V dropped 2 bases and J dropped 0 bases, with 0 bases sitting between them. Here the CDR3 reads CASSFSGANVLTF. In DNA, the CDR3 is TGTGCCAGCAGCTTCTCTGGGGCCAACGTCCTGACTTTC.

This clonotype has a count of ten or more. The chain carries TRBV5-1 and TRBJ2-2, with D unresolved. The CDR3 consists of 14 residues. V dropped 0 bases and J dropped 6 bases, with 9 bases sitting between them. The germline V gene has CDR1 SGHRS and CDR2 YFSETQ. This chain's CDR3 is CASSLGLGSGELFF. CDR3 DNA sequence: TGCGCCAGCAGCTTGGGGTTAGGATCCGGGGAGCTGTTTTTT. The variable domain in full, completed from reference TRBV5-1 and TRBJ2-2, reads KAGVTQTPRYLIKTRGQQVTLSCSPISGHRSVSWYQQTPGQGLQFLFEYFSETQRNKGNFPGRFSGRQFSNSRSEMNVSTLELGDSALYLCASSLGLGSGELFFGEGSRLTVL.

This clonotype was detected many times. V usage is TRBV2 and J usage is TRBJ1-2; no reliable D call. The CDR3 has 16 residues. Trimming removed 8 bases at V and 2 bases at J, with 21 bases between. The germline CDR1 and CDR2 sequences are SNHLY and FYNNEI. The CDR3 DNA sequence: TGTGCCAGCTTTGAGGATACGGCCAGGAGGAACTATGGCTACACCTTC. It yields the protein CASFEDTARRNYGYTF.

This clonotype appeared a few times. The chain combines TRBV19 with TRBJ2-3; 7 positions agree with TRBD2. Trimming removed 7 bases from V and 3 bases from J; junction bases left unmatched: 4. Germline-derived CDR1 and CDR2 are LNHDA and SQIVND (reference sequence). The CDR3 is 13 residues long. In nucleotides, the CDR3 is TGTGCCAGTAAGCAGGGAGGGACAGATACGCAGTATTTT. This translates into CASKQGGTDTQYF.

This clonotype has just a few counts. The chain has TRBV28 and TRBJ2-1; unclear D gene. Per germline, CDR1 MDHEN and CDR2 SYDVKM. CDR3 length equals 16 residues. Trimming removed 7 bases from V and 4 bases from J, with 20 bases in between. The CDR3 here is CASTPSALTGYNEQFF. DNA of the CDR3: TGTGCCAGCACCCCTTCGGCTCTCACGGGTTACAATGAGCAGTTCTTC.

Ten or more counts support this clonotype. The J gene is TRBJ2-7, the V gene TRBV14; 8 bases match TRBD1. This CDR3 spans 15 amino acids. Unmatched junction bases numbered 4, after V lost 1 base and J lost 2 bases. CDR1 and CDR2 (germline): SGHDN, FVKESK. CDR3 sequence (DNA): TGTGCCAGCAGCCAAGCCGGGACAGGACCCTACGAGCAGTACTTC. It encodes CASSQAGTGPYEQYF.

Many counts were recorded for this clonotype. The J gene is TRBJ1-1, the V gene TRBV7-3; D gene uncertain. CDR3 length equals 15 residues. Trimming stripped 1 base from V and 5 bases from J, with 14 bases between. The germline V gene has CDR1 SGHTA and CDR2 FQGTGA. The chain's CDR3 is CASSLNTAAKTEAFF. CDR3 in DNA: TGTGCCAGCAGCTTAAACACGGCAGCGAAAACTGAAGCTTTCTTT. The whole variable domain, remainder taken from reference TRBV7-3 and TRBJ1-1, is GAGVSQTPSNKVTEKGKYVELRCDPISGHTALYWYRQSLGQGPEFLIYFQGTGAADDSGLPNDRFFAVRPEGSVSTLKIQRTERGDSAVYLCASSLNTAAKTEAFFGQGTRLTVV.

The genes are TRBV7-2 and TRBJ2-1; 7 bases map to TRBD1. Germline CDR1 is SGHTA and CDR2 is FQGNSA. The trim removed 5 bases at V and 6 bases at J, leaving 13 bases unmatched. The CDR3 loop spans 16 amino acids. The CDR3 DNA follows: TGTGCCAGCAGCCGCAGGGGTAGGGGGCAGACCAATGAGCAGTTCTTC. Residues: CASSRRGRGQTNEQFF.

This clonotype was detected only a few times. The J gene is TRBJ2-2, the V gene TRBV6-6; 8 nucleotides align to TRBD1. J gave up 5 bases and V 5 bases, and 13 bases lay outside the gene matches. CDR1 and CDR2 (germline): MNHNY, SVGAGI (reference sequence). The CDR3 extends over 17 amino acids. The CDR3 nucleotides read TGTGCCAGCAGTGGCAGATCAGGGGGCTATTGGACCGGGGAGCTGTTTTTT. Its translation: CASSGRSGGYWTGELFF.

This clonotype showed up many times. V usage is TRBV5-4 and J usage is TRBJ2-1, with TRBD1 identical over 8 bases. Germline values: CDR1 SGHNT, CDR2 YYREEE (reference sequence). The V gene end was trimmed by 4 bases and the J gene end by 4 bases; junction bases not matched to a gene: 16. There are 18 residues in the CDR3. This CDR3 reads CASSSVPGQVQPYNEQFF. The CDR3 nucleotides read TGTGCCAGCAGCAGCGTCCCGGGACAGGTCCAACCTTACAATGAGCAGTTCTTC.

The table lists this clonotype with many counts. This chain joins TRBV5-7 and TRBJ1-5, with D unresolved. TRBV5-7 is filed as an ORF, its function uncertain. The V end lost 4 bases, the J end lost 6 bases, and 17 bases lay between the germline ends. The CDR3 consists of 15 residues. In nucleotides, the CDR3 is TGTGCCAGCAGCCGCGCTTCTTTAGGGATTCAGCCCCAGCATTTT. Protein product: CASSRASLGIQPQHF.